This entry lists 7 T cell receptor beta chains sequenced from one sample in a study of blood T cell repertoires in COVID-19. Produced via immunoSEQ multiplex PCR; TCRdb's table is partial and in-frame only. This table has roughly 180,000 clones, approximately 90% appearing once. The sample taken for sequencing was peripheral blood. The source is a young woman with acute or convalescent COVID-19.

This chain's CDR3 is CASSLSSALVSYEQYF. The DNA of the CDR3 is TGTGCCAGCAGCCTTTCCTCAGCGTTAGTCTCCTACGAGCAGTACTTC. This chain connects TRBV7-2 to TRBJ2-7; D remains ambiguous. The CDR3 is made up of 16 amino acids. V was shortened by 5 bases and J by 0 bases, with 17 bases between the two germline ends. Germline V gene data show CDR1 as SGHTA and CDR2 as FQGNSA.

The chain links TRBV28 to TRBJ2-7; D possibly corresponds to TRBD1 (6 bases). The CDR3 loop spans 16 amino acids. Germline CDR1 and CDR2: MDHEN and SYDVKM. V was trimmed by 3 bases and J by 7 bases, leaving 22 bases between them. The CDR3 here is CASSLDSRSRYWEQYF. As DNA, the CDR3 is TGTGCCAGCAGTTTGGACAGCCGCTCTCGCTACTGGGAGCAGTACTTC.

The chain uses TRBV5-1 and TRBJ2-1, with D perhaps matching TRBD1 (5 bases). The V end lost 2 bases, the J end lost 0 bases, and 9 bases lay between the germline ends. Germline assignment: CDR1 SGHRS and CDR2 YFSETQ. The CDR3 contains 15 residues. This CDR3 reads CASSLQDPSYNEQFF. CDR3 DNA: TGCGCCAGCAGCTTACAGGACCCCTCCTACAATGAGCAGTTCTTC.

The J gene is TRBJ1-2, the V gene TRBV4-1; D gene ambiguous. Germline V CDR1 and CDR2: MGHRA, YSYEKL. The CDR3 is made up of 15 amino acids. The V gene lost 0 bases and the J gene lost 2 bases, with 10 bases spanning the gap. CDR3 loop: CASSQEEASNYGYTF. DNA of the CDR3: TGCGCCAGCAGCCAAGAAGAAGCAAGCAACTATGGCTACACCTTC.

The chain couples TRBV5-6 to TRBJ2-1; the D is unclear. V was shortened by 0 bases and J by 4 bases, with 20 bases between the two germline ends. The CDR3 sequence is 18 residues long. Germline lookup yields CDR1 SGHDT and CDR2 YYEEEE. CDR3 in DNA: TGTGCCAGCAGCTTGGTCTGGGCGACACGAGAGATTTACAATGAGCAGTTCTTC. It specifies CASSLVWATREIYNEQFF.

The chain has TRBV20-1 and TRBJ2-6; D is unresolved. The V end was cut by 3 bases, the J end by 0 bases, with 6 bases between. Germline-derived CDR1 and CDR2 are DFQATT and SNEGSKA (reference sequence). The CDR3 runs 14 residues. CDR3 DNA sequence: TGCAGTGCTAGTGGGCCCTCTGGGGCCAACGTCCTGACTTTC. This gives the protein CSASGPSGANVLTF.

V gene TRBV7-9 combines with J gene TRBJ1-6; D ambiguous. Trimming shortened V by 10 bases and J by 0 bases, and 4 bases separated the two germline ends. Germline V lookup: CDR1 SEHNR, CDR2 FQNEAQ (reference sequence). This CDR3 has 12 amino acids. The CDR3 DNA reads as TGTGCCACGAGCTCCTATAATTCACCCCTCCACTTT. Protein: CATSSYNSPLHF.